These 27 T cell receptor beta chains originate from one sample sequenced in a study of blood T cell repertoires in COVID-19. Assay used: immunoSEQ multiplex PCR; TCRdb lists only in-frame clones, some missing. The repertoire holds roughly 90,000 clones, with more than 75% as singletons. The sequenced sample was peripheral blood. These receptors came from a man in his forties with acute or convalescent COVID-19.

The genes are TRBV7-9 and TRBJ2-2; 8 nucleotides agree with TRBD1. Germline V gene lookup returns CDR1 SEHNR and CDR2 FQNEAQ (reference sequence). The CDR3 has 19 residues. Trimming removed 0 bases from V and 1 base from J; junction bases left unmatched: 10. CDR3 sequence: CASSLARWAGGLNTGELFF. CDR3 coding DNA: TGTGCCAGCAGCTTAGCTCGCTGGGCAGGGGGCCTGAACACCGGGGAGCTGTTTTTT.

The rearrangement links TRBV4-3 to TRBJ1-2, with D unresolved. CDR3 size: 15 residues. Germline loops: CDR1 LGHNA, CDR2 YSLEER. V lost 1 base to trimming and J lost 4 bases, with 13 bases between them. CDR3 sequence reads: CASSQGGGMSYGYTF. The CDR3 region has the DNA TGCGCCAGCAGCCAAGGAGGCGGAATGAGCTATGGCTACACCTTC.

This chain joins TRBV12-3 or TRBV12-4 and TRBJ1-1; D not resolved. This CDR3 has 12 residues. The V end lost 7 bases, the J end lost 0 bases, and 6 bases lay between the germline ends. The DNA for the CDR3 is TGTGCCAGCACCCGAGTGAACACTGAAGCTTTCTTT. Amino acids: CASTRVNTEAFF.

This rearrangement joins TRBV5-6 to TRBJ2-7; a weak D match, TRBD1 (6 bases). This CDR3 spans 14 amino acids. V lost 0 bases and J 5 bases, leaving 12 bases between the germline ends. Germline CDR1 and CDR2: SGHDT and YYEEEE. The CDR3 region is CASSLVTGIDEQYF. The DNA of the CDR3 is TGTGCCAGCAGCTTGGTGACAGGAATAGACGAGCAGTACTTC.

The genes are TRBV3-1 (or the pseudogene TRBV3-2) and TRBJ1-5; the match to TRBD1 covers 9 bases. J lost 2 bases, V lost 1 base, and 3 bases had no gene match. CDR1 and CDR2 (germline): LGHDT, YNNKEL (reference sequence). This CDR3 is built from 16 residues. Here the CDR3 reads CASSQGTGDGNQPQHF. In nucleotides, the CDR3 is TGTGCCAGCAGCCAAGGGACAGGGGACGGCAATCAGCCCCAGCATTTT.

The chain uses TRBV10-3 and TRBJ1-2; 7 positions agree with TRBD1. The CDR3 has 16 residues. Germline lookup yields CDR1 ENHRY and CDR2 SYGVKD. The trim removed 0 bases at V and 6 bases at J, leaving 10 bases unmatched. The CDR3: CAISESRQGDVNGYTF. CDR3 nucleotides: TGTGCCATCAGTGAGTCGAGGCAGGGGGACGTAAATGGCTACACCTTC.

The J gene is TRBJ1-1, the V gene TRBV5-4; 9 nucleotides agree with TRBD1. Germline loops: CDR1 SGHNT, CDR2 YYREEE (reference sequence). V shed 4 bases, J shed 4 bases, and the junction held 2 bases outside the gene matches. The CDR3 consists of 13 residues. The DNA for the CDR3 is TGTGCCAGCAGCCCGGACAGGGGCACTGAAGCTTTCTTT. It encodes CASSPDRGTEAFF.

This chain links TRBV19 with TRBJ2-7; 9 bases are a match to TRBD1. Losses at the gene ends were 3 bases for V and 2 bases for J; bases not matched to a gene: 2. This CDR3 comprises 14 residues. Germline V gene data show CDR1 as LNHDA and CDR2 as SQIVND (reference sequence). The CDR3 loop reads CASSMGQGPYEQYF. The CDR3, as DNA: TGTGCCAGTAGTATGGGACAGGGACCCTACGAGCAGTACTTC.

The J gene is TRBJ2-1, the V gene TRBV7-9; 9 bases fit TRBD1. J gave up 3 bases and V 1 base, and 1 base lay outside the gene matches. Germline V gene sequence: CDR1 SEHNR, CDR2 FQNEAQ (reference sequence). The CDR3 spans 15 residues. The chain's CDR3 is CASSLVDRGYNEQFF. CDR3 in DNA: TGTGCCAGCAGCTTAGTGGACAGGGGCTACAATGAGCAGTTCTTC.

V and J are TRBV10-3 and TRBJ2-1, with 9 bases identical to TRBD1. CDR3 size: 17 residues. V lost 2 bases to trimming and J lost 2 bases; unmatched junction nucleotides: 7. Germline V gene lookup returns CDR1 ENHRY and CDR2 SYGVKD. The CDR3 here is CAISEIIRTGAYNEQFF. CDR3 DNA: TGTGCCATCAGTGAGATTATACGGACAGGGGCCTACAATGAGCAGTTCTTC.

As to this clone: Within the sample, other DNA sequences also encode this same CDR3. The chain carries TRBV5-4 and TRBJ2-3, with 9 bases matching TRBD2. The germline gives CDR1 SGHNT, CDR2 YYREEE (reference sequence). This CDR3 is built from 15 residues. J lost 2 bases, V lost 0 bases, and 1 base had no gene match. The DNA for the CDR3 is TGTGCCAGCAGCTTGGCTAGCGGGGTCACAGATACGCAGTATTTT. Translated, it gives CASSLASGVTDTQYF.

The CDR3 nucleotides are TGTGCCAGCAGCCAACTCCCGCGAACTAGCGGGAGTCTAGGGACCCAGTACTTC. Translated, it gives CASSQLPRTSGSLGTQYF. V is TRBV7-6 and J is TRBJ2-5; 11 bases line up with TRBD2. The CDR3 sequence is 18 residues long. V dropped 5 bases and J dropped 7; count of bases not matched to a gene: 18. Germline V gene lookup returns CDR1 SGHVS and CDR2 FNYEAQ.

The V call is TRBV4-1, the J call TRBJ1-3; D perhaps matches TRBD1 (5 bases). V was clipped by 0 bases and J by 1 base, with 10 bases between them. The germline CDR1 and CDR2 sequences are MGHRA and YSYEKL. The CDR3 sequence is 16 residues long. CDR3 sequence reads: CASSQDGAGSGNTIYF. The CDR3 DNA reads TGCGCCAGCAGCCAAGATGGGGCAGGGTCTGGAAACACCATATATTTT.

This chain connects TRBV9 to TRBJ2-1, with a tentative D call TRBD2 (5 bases). This CDR3 is 18 amino acids long. Germline CDR1 and CDR2: SGDLS and YYNGEE. V was trimmed by 0 bases and J by 8 bases, leaving 24 bases between them. CDR3 DNA sequence: TGTGCCAGCAGCGTAGCATATGGAGGCCGTTCTTGGGTGGATGAGCAGTTCTTC. Translated: CASSVAYGGRSWVDEQFF.

J is TRBJ2-7 and V is TRBV5-1; maybe TRBD2 (7 bases). From germline, CDR1 is SGHRS and CDR2 YFSETQ. The length of the CDR3 is 14 residues. Trimming pared 2 bases from V and 5 bases from J, leaving 14 bases between. CDR3 coding DNA: TGCGCCAGCAGCTTCCGGGGGGCCGGCGACGAGCAGTACTTC. It yields the protein CASSFRGAGDEQYF.

The CDR3 is CASGSDSSYGYTF. CDR3 sequence (DNA): TGTGCTAGTGGTTCGGACAGTAGCTATGGCTACACCTTC. This chain links TRBV12-5 with TRBJ1-2; tentative D call: TRBD1 (6 bases). This CDR3 has 13 residues. Trimming shortened V by 4 bases and J by 4 bases, and 10 bases separated the two germline ends. Germline CDR1 LGHNT, CDR2 FRNRAP.

The rearrangement uses TRBV2 and TRBJ2-7; weak D call: TRBD1 (5 bases). V was trimmed by 6 bases and J by 2 bases, leaving 17 bases between them. This CDR3 spans 15 amino acids. Germline V gene lookup returns CDR1 SNHLY and CDR2 FYNNEI. CDR3 coding DNA: TGTGCCAGCAGCCCCCGGGTGACAGCCACCTACGAGCAGTACTTC. It yields the protein CASSPRVTATYEQYF.

The V and J genes are TRBV5-4 and TRBJ1-1; D is ambiguous. The CDR3 has 11 amino acids. Trimming removed 2 bases at V and 11 bases at J, with 10 bases between. Germline CDR1 reads SGHNT; CDR2 reads YYREEE (reference sequence). CDR3 bases: TGTGCCAGCAGCTTCGGCGGTTTGGCTTTCTTT. Protein sequence: CASSFGGLAFF. Together with reference TRBV5-4 and TRBJ1-1, the CDR3 gives the full variable domain: ETGVTQSPTHLIKTRGQQVTLRCSSQSGHNTVSWYQQALGQGPQFIFQYYREEENGRGNFPPRFSGLQFPNYSSELNVNALELDDSALYLCASSFGGLAFFGQGTRLTVV.

V usage is TRBV19 and J usage is TRBJ2-5; 14 bases map to TRBD2. The CDR3 is made up of 18 amino acids. Per germline, CDR1 LNHDA and CDR2 SQIVND (reference sequence). The V and J ends lost 1 base and 4 bases, in that order; junction bases with no gene match: 8. This chain's CDR3 is CASSIAPLTSGRGETQYF. CDR3 nucleotides: TGTGCCAGTAGTATAGCCCCCCTGACTAGCGGGAGGGGAGAGACCCAGTACTTC.

The chain has TRBV5-1 and TRBJ2-3; D uncertain. V was cut by 0 bases and J by 0 bases, with 8 bases left in between. There are 15 residues in the CDR3. The germline V gene encodes CDR1 SGHRS and CDR2 YFSETQ. CDR3 in amino acids: CASSLDTLSTDTQYF. CDR3 bases: TGCGCCAGCAGCTTGGACACCTTGAGCACAGATACGCAGTATTTT.

This sequence joins TRBV11-2 and TRBJ2-1, with D perhaps TRBD2 (5 bases). The germline gives CDR1 SGHAT, CDR2 FQNNGV. The CDR3 extends over 14 amino acids. Trimming shortened V by 1 base and J by 7 bases, and 11 bases separated the two germline ends. Here the CDR3 reads CASSLAPSPNEQFF. The CDR3 DNA follows: TGTGCCAGCAGCTTAGCACCTAGCCCGAATGAGCAGTTCTTC.

The CDR3 DNA sequence: TGTGCCAGTAGTAATGACTGGCAAGAGACCCAGTACTTC. This gives the protein CASSNDWQETQYF. The genes are TRBV19 and TRBJ2-5; D not certain. The CDR3 has 13 amino acids. Per the germline V gene, CDR1 is LNHDA and CDR2 is SQIVND (reference sequence). Deletions cut 4 bases from V and 2 bases from J, with 8 bases between. Full variable domain (missing parts from reference TRBV19 and TRBJ2-5): DGGITQSPKYLFRKEGQNVTLSCEQNLNHDAMYWYRQDPGQGLRLIYYSQIVNDFQKGDIAEGYSVSREKKESFPLTVTSAQKNPTAFYLCASSNDWQETQYFGPGTRLLVL.

This chain connects TRBV11-2 to TRBJ2-1; 10 bases align to TRBD2. CDR3 size: 17 residues. The V gene's germline CDR1 is SGHAT and CDR2 FQNNGV. Trimming removed 5 bases from V and 6 bases from J; junction bases left unmatched: 13. DNA of the CDR3: TGTGCCAGCAGCCGAGTACTAGCGGGGCGAGGGGGCAATGAGCAGTTCTTC. This sequence encodes CASSRVLAGRGGNEQFF.

This clone was counted once. The rearrangement links TRBV19 to TRBJ2-1; a weak D match, TRBD2 (6 bases). Trimming pared 5 bases from V and 15 bases from J, leaving 20 bases between. The CDR3 spans 13 residues. Germline V gene sequence: CDR1 LNHDA, CDR2 SQIVND (reference sequence). CDR3 protein: CASSLGAGGTWFF. The CDR3, as DNA: TGTGCCAGTAGTTTAGGGGCGGGCGGGACTTGGTTCTTC.

The chain links TRBV4-3 to TRBJ2-2, with 7 nucleotides matching TRBD2. This CDR3 is 15 amino acids long. The germline V gene encodes CDR1 LGHNA and CDR2 YSLEER. V was pared by 1 base and J by 6 bases, with 5 bases of the junction left unmatched. As DNA, the CDR3 is TGCGCCAGCAGCCAAGTGGTGGGGGGGGCCGGGGAGCTGTTTTTT. Translation gives CASSQVVGGAGELFF.

The chain uses TRBV25-1 and TRBJ1-6, with 7 positions matching TRBD1. Germline V CDR1 and CDR2: MGHDK, SYGVNS. V shed 2 bases and J 0 bases; nucleotides not matched to a gene: 4. This CDR3 has 17 residues. Here the CDR3 reads CASSERQGSSYNSPLHF. The CDR3 coding sequence is TGTGCCAGCAGTGAACGACAGGGAAGCTCCTATAATTCACCCCTCCACTTT.

This rearrangement joins TRBV5-1 to TRBJ1-5; the D gene is possibly TRBD1 (5 bases). Trimming took 3 bases from V and 4 from J, leaving 17 bases between them. Germline assignment: CDR1 SGHRS and CDR2 YFSETQ. The CDR3 contains 16 residues. DNA of the CDR3: TGCGCCAGCAGCTCCGGGCCGGCGGGGGATAATCAGCCCCAGCATTTT. Translating gives CASSSGPAGDNQPQHF. Based on the CDR3 plus reference TRBV5-1 and TRBJ1-5, the full variable domain is KAGVTQTPRYLIKTRGQQVTLSCSPISGHRSVSWYQQTPGQGLQFLFEYFSETQRNKGNFPGRFSGRQFSNSRSEMNVSTLELGDSALYLCASSSGPAGDNQPQHFGDGTRLSIL.